This T cell receptor beta chain derives from a study of blood T cell repertoires in COVID-19. In its sample, this clone was seen once. The germline V gene encodes CDR1 ENHRY and CDR2 SYGVKD. V lost 0 bases to trimming and J lost 9 bases; unmatched junction nucleotides: 10. This CDR3 comprises 16 residues. Profiling relied on immunoSEQ multiplex PCR, and the TCRdb table lists in-frame clones only, not all of them. The table records about 250,000 clones, about 85% of them present only once. V usage is TRBV10-3 and J usage is TRBJ1-5; 8 nucleotides agree with TRBD1. This TCR came from a young man with active or convalescent COVID-19. The sample consisted of peripheral blood. The CDR3 sequence: CAISESGQGALGPQHF. The CDR3 nucleotides are TGTGCCATCAGTGAGTCTGGACAGGGAGCCCTAGGGCCCCAGCATTTT.